The sequence of this T cell receptor beta chain was determined in a study of T cells after yellow fever vaccination (dated 2019 in TCRdb). In terms of the full investigation: Memory subsets (EM, EMRA, CM and Tscm) were sorted on a BD FACS Aria III using CD3, CD45RA, CCR7 and CD95 staining. The SMART-Seq v4 Ultra Low Input RNA kit was used to prepare libraries from fractions with low cell numbers. Two healthy male donors made up the cohort, one aged 18 to 29 years and the other aged 30 to 40 years. Memory subsets were sorted on days 0, 15 and 45 and at 18 months after primary vaccination, and on days 0, 15 and 45 after the 30-year booster. Bulk PBMC replicates and cell subsets were isolated from blood drawn at multiple timepoints before and after both primary and secondary immunization. To track T-cell clones before and after primary and booster YFV17D yellow fever vaccination, bulk TCR alpha and beta repertoires were sequenced longitudinally.

In this sample, this clonotype turned up many times. No base qualities exist here, and no much larger clone lies one base off it. Findings and caveats that apply to the study as a whole: Computational filtering was required because FACS-sorted repertoires could contain abundant contaminating clonotypes from the bulk population. Only two donors were included in the study, so the extent to which the findings can be generalized is limited. On day 0, almost all vaccine-responding clonotypes were below detection in the sorted memory subsets. A small fraction of clonotypes showed up in both the CD4 and CD8 compartments, probably as a result of convergent recombination. After the booster, most clones that had expanded after primary vaccination were detected again (approximately 97% of CD4 and roughly nine tenths of CD8), suggesting broad maintenance of memory. Compared with the primary T-cell response, the secondary T-cell response was faster but weaker, reaching its peak on day 5 rather than on day 15.

TCR cDNA was synthesized by 5'RACE template switching, which introduced a universal primer site and unique molecular identifiers. Priming for cDNA synthesis came from both the TCR alpha and TCR beta constant segments. Library amplification involved two PCR steps, and the second step added sample barcodes and sequencing adapters. Sequencing of libraries was performed on Illumina HiSeq 2500 (2x100 bp) or NovaSeq (2x150 bp). In the source study's methods: Demultiplexing of reads and collapsing into UMI consensus sequences were performed with MIGEC, and V(D)J alignment was carried out with MiXCR. Using edgeR on replicate PBMC samples, clonotypes were called vaccine-responding if FDR was below 0.01 and the log2 fold change was above 5 up to day 15. Each bulk clonotype was labeled CD4 or CD8 based on which sequenced repertoire, CD4 or CD8, contained the clonotype at higher abundance. To estimate the distribution of each clone across memory phenotypes, clonotype frequencies in memory subsets were weighted by FACS-sorted cell numbers. Through fastp at Q25 and MiXCR, TCRdb rebuilt clones from the public reads, retaining in-frame beta chains. Identical CDR3 proteins give one entry, which carries the most common genes and DNA. The V and J calls here are based on TCRdb, not the publication. The sample table contains roughly 32,000 distinct CDR3 sequences; only one count was recorded for more than 9% of them. The ten top clones hold roughly 12% of the sample.

The treatment or condition label on this specimen signifies: live attenuated yellow fever vaccine strain. PBMCs were isolated from peripheral blood using a standard Ficoll-Paque protocol. RNA from sorted memory subsets was extracted with the RNeasy Micro Kit. This material consisted of PBMCs, either bulk or a sorted T-cell subset (CD4+, CD8+, memory, or dextramer-sorted; not recorded which), taken less than 16 days after the first yellow fever vaccination. This TCR was sampled from a man aged 18 to 29 who received the YFV17D yellow fever vaccine.

The DNA reads TGTGCCAGCAGCCCGGGGGACAGCAACTATGGCTACACCTTC. Its protein is CASSPGDSNYGYTF. The sequence links TRBV5-5 to TRBJ1-2; TRBD1 lines up with 7 middle nucleotides. The CDR3 spans 14 residues, from the cysteine through the phenylalanine. Only the CDR3 portion is preserved as DNA: 42 bases, with reading frame beginning at the first base. CDR1 and CDR2 are drawn from the germline V gene (reference sequence): SGHKS, YYEKEE. The junction shows trimming of 4 bases on V and 2 bases on J, and the gene matches do not reach 5 bases of it.